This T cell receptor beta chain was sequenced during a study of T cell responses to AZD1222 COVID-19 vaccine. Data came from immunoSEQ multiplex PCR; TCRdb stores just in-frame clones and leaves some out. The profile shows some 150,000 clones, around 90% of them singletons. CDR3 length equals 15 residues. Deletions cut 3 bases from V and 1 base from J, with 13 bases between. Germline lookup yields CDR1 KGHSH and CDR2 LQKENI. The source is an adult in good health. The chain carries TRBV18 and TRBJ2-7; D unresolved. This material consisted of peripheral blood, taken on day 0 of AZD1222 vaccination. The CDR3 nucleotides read TGTGCCAGCTCACCGCAAAGGGCTACTTCCTACGAGCAGTACTTC. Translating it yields CASSPQRATSYEQYF.